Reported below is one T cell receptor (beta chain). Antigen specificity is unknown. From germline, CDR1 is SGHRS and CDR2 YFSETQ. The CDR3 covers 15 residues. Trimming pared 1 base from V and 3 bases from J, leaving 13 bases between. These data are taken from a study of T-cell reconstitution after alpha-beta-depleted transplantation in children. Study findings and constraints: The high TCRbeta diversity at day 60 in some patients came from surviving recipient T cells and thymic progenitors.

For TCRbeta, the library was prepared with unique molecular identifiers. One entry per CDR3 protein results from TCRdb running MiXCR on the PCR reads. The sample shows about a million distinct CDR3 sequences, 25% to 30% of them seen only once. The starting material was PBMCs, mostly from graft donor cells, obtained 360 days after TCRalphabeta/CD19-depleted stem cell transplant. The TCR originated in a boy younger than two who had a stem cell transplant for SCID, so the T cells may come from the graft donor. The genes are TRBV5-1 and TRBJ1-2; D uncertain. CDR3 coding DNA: TGCGCCAGCAGCTTGTCGGGTCCGGCGGACTATGGCTACACCTTC. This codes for CASSLSGPADYGYTF.